This record looks at one TCR beta chain sequence and its context. This CDR3 spans 18 amino acids. The germline V gene has CDR1 SGHTA and CDR2 FQGTGA. V was pared by 5 bases and J by 8 bases, with 16 bases of the junction left unmatched. This sample stems from a study of Ad26.COV2.S vaccination and SARS-CoV-2 variants. Study background: Ad26.COV2.S shots went into the muscle once or twice, 56 days apart.

Some clones are missing from TCRdb's copy, which holds only in-frame ones; the method was immunoSEQ multiplex PCR. The table includes a few hundred thousand clones, roughly nine tenths detected once. Treatment described: roughly 19 received Ad26.COV2.S at low or high dose, single or two shots; several received placebo; per-sample allocation not given. Day 63 after the first vaccine or placebo injection was the time point for sampling. This rearrangement joins TRBV7-3 to TRBJ2-1; 12 bases fit TRBD2. This specimen consisted of peripheral blood, obtained in a trial of Ad26.COV2.S vaccine versus placebo. This receptor was identified in a person aged 18-65 years who received the Ad26.COV2.S COVID-19 vaccine or a placebo. The CDR3 DNA is TGTGCCAGCAGCCCCCTAAGAGGACTAGCGGGGAGTCAGGATGAGCAGTTCTTC. Its protein is CASSPLRGLAGSQDEQFF.